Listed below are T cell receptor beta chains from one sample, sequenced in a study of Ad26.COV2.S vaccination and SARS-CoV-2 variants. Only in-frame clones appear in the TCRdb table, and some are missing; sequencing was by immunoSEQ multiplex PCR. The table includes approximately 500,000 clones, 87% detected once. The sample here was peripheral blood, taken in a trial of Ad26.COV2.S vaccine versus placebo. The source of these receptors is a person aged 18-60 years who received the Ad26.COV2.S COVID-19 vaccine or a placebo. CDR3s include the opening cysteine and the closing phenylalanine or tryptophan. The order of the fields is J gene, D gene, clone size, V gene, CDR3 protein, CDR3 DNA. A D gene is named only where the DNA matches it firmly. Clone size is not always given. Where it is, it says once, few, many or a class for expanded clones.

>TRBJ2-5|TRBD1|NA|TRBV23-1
CASSQPPGTGLYF
TGCGCCAGCAGTCAGCCCCCGGGGACAGGGCTGTACTTC
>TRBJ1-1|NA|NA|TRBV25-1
CASRKDGQNTEAFF
TGTGCCAGCAGAAAGGACGGACAAAACACTGAAGCTTTCTTT
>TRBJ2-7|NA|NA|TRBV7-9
CASSLEYADTGYEQYF
TGTGCCAGCAGCTTAGAGTATGCTGACACAGGCTACGAGCAGTACTTC
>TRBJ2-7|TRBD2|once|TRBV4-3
CASSQEMRLAGLPSYEQYF
TGCGCCAGCAGCCAAGAAATGAGGCTAGCGGGCCTTCCCTCCTACGAGCAGTACTTC
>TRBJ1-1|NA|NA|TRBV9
CASSAYTVGMRGRTDEAFF
TGTGCCAGCAGCGCGTACACCGTAGGTATGAGGGGCCGAACAGATGAAGCTTTCTTT
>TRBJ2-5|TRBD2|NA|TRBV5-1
CASSLGLAGGPQTQYF
TGCGCCAGCAGCTTGGGACTAGCGGGAGGGCCGCAGACCCAGTACTTC
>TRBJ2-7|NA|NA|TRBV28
CASSNDYTYEQYF
TGTGCCAGCAGTAACGACTACACCTACGAGCAGTACTTC
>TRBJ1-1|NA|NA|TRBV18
CASSATGLNTEAFF
TGTGCCAGCTCGGCAACAGGGTTGAACACTGAAGCTTTCTTT
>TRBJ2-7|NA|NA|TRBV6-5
CASTAPGKVYEQYF
TGTGCCAGCACGGCCCCAGGGAAGGTCTACGAGCAGTACTTC
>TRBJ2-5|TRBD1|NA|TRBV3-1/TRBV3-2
CASSPTTGVKETQYF
TGTGCCAGCAGCCCGACGACAGGGGTGAAGGAGACCCAGTACTTC
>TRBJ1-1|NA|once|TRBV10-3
CAISGTKRNTEAFF
TGTGCCATCAGTGGGACAAAGAGGAACACTGAAGCTTTCTTT
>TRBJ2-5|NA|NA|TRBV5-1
CASSFLGAGETQYF
TGCGCCAGCAGCTTTTTAGGGGCGGGAGAGACCCAGTACTTC
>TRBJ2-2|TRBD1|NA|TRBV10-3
CAISESGTEMNTGELFF
TGTGCCATCAGTGAGTCGGGGACAGAAATGAACACCGGGGAGCTGTTTTTT
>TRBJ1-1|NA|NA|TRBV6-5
CASSPAGSMNTEAFF
TGTGCCAGCAGCCCGGCGGGTTCAATGAACACTGAAGCTTTCTTT
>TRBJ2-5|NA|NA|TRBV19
CASSLQRVATQYF
TGTGCCAGTAGTCTGCAGCGGGTTGCGACCCAGTACTTC
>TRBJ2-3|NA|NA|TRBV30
CAWSVPGRTDTQYF
TGTGCCTGGAGTGTACCGGGTCGCACAGATACGCAGTATTTT
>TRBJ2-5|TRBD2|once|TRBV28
CASLAGGSKETQYF
TGTGCCAGCCTAGCGGGAGGTTCTAAAGAGACCCAGTACTTC
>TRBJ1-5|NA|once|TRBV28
CASSLPPRAPYSNQPQHF
TGTGCCAGCAGTTTGCCCCCCAGGGCGCCCTATAGCAATCAGCCCCAGCATTTT
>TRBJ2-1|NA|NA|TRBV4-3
CASSQTSGTFEQFF
TGCGCCAGCAGCCAGACCTCGGGGACGTTTGAGCAGTTCTTC
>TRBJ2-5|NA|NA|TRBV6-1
CASSEELQETQYF
TGTGCCAGCAGTGAAGAACTGCAAGAGACCCAGTACTTC
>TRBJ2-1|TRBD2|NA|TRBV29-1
CSGIRTGGEFF
TGCAGCGGAATAAGGACGGGAGGAGAATTCTTC
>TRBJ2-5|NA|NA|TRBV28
CASSQSGGGGETQYF
TGTGCCAGCAGTCAGTCCGGTGGAGGAGGAGAGACCCAGTACTTC
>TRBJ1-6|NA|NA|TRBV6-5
CASSEGHSGSPLHF
TGTGCCAGCTCCGAAGGACATAGCGGTTCACCCCTCCACTTT
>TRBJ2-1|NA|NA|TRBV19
CASTLDRSSYNEQFF
TGTGCCAGTACCCTAGACAGAAGCTCCTACAATGAGCAGTTCTTC
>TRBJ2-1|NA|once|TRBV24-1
CATSDLGRGRSNEQFF
TGTGCCACCAGTGATTTGGGCAGGGGACGAAGTAATGAGCAGTTCTTC
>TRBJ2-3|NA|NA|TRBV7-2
CASSLDGTDTQYF
TGTGCCAGCAGCTTAGACGGCACAGATACGCAGTATTTT
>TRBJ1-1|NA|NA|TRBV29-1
CSVDKGPRLGAFF
TGCAGCGTTGACAAGGGCCCTAGGCTCGGCGCTTTCTTT
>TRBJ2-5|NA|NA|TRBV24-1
CATSDPITGTSETQYF
TGTGCCACCAGTGACCCCATAACAGGGACTTCGGAGACCCAGTACTTC
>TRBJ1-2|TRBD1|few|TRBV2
CASMGTAANYGYTF
TGTGCCAGCATGGGGACAGCAGCTAACTATGGCTACACCTTC
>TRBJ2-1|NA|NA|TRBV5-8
CASSLIQLQYEQFF
TGTGCCAGCAGCTTGATCCAGCTACAGTATGAGCAGTTCTTC
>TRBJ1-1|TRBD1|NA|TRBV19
CASSRTGGEAFF
TGTGCCAGTAGCCGGACAGGGGGTGAAGCTTTCTTT
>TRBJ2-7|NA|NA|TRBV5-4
CASSLDLGREQYF
TGTGCCAGCAGCTTGGATCTAGGTCGCGAGCAGTACTTC
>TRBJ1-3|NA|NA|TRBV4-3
CASSQVYPSSGNTIYF
TGCGCCAGCAGCCAAGTCTACCCAAGCTCTGGAAACACCATATATTTT
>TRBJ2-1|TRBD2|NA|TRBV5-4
CASSSGLAGLNEQFF
TGTGCCAGCAGCTCGGGACTAGCGGGATTAAATGAGCAGTTCTTC
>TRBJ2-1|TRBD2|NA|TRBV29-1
CSVAEAGGIYNEQFF
TGCAGCGTTGCAGAGGCGGGAGGAATCTACAATGAGCAGTTCTTC
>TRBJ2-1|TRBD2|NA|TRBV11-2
CASSSVGLAGGEQFF
TGTGCCAGCAGCTCAGTCGGACTAGCGGGAGGTGAGCAGTTCTTC
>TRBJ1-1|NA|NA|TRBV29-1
CSVEGRVTDTEAFF
TGCAGCGTTGAGGGGAGGGTGACAGACACTGAAGCTTTCTTT
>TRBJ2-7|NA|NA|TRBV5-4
CASSSRDGIWEQYF
TGTGCCAGCAGCTCCAGGGACGGGATCTGGGAGCAGTACTTC
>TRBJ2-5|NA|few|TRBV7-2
CASSSSGKVGETQYF
TGTGCCAGCAGCTCTAGTGGGAAGGTGGGGGAGACCCAGTACTTC
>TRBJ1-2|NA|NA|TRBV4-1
CASSQESGNGYTF
TGCGCCAGCAGCCAAGAGTCGGGTAATGGCTACACCTTC
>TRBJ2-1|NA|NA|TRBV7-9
CAAEGGDLAYNEQFF
TGTGCCGCTGAGGGGGGAGATCTAGCCTACAATGAGCAGTTCTTC
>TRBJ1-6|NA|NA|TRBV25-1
CASSTPGVSALHF
TGTGCCAGCAGTACCCCGGGGGTTTCAGCCCTCCACTTT
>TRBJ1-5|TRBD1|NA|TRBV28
CASSFTRDSRFSNQPQHF
TGTGCCAGCAGTTTTACCCGGGACAGTCGCTTTAGCAATCAGCCCCAGCATTTT
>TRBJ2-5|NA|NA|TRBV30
CAWGTGGKETQYF
TGTGCCTGGGGGACCGGCGGGAAAGAGACCCAGTACTTC
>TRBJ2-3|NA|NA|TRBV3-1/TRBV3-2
CASSHGTSTDTQYF
TGTGCCAGCAGCCACGGGACTTCCACAGATACGCAGTATTTT
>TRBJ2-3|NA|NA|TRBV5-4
CASSFPEPTAADTQYF
TGTGCCAGCAGCTTCCCGGAACCCACGGCGGCAGATACGCAGTATTTT
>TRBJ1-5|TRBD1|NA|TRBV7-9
CASSFDRDGNQPQHF
TGTGCCAGCAGCTTCGACAGGGACGGCAATCAGCCCCAGCATTTT
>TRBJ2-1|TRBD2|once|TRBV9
CASSLSGSGSYNEQFF
TGTGCCAGCAGCCTAAGCGGGAGTGGATCCTACAATGAGCAGTTCTTC
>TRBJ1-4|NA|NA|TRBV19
CASSIGQNNEKLFF
TGTGCCAGTAGTATAGGACAGAATAATGAAAAACTGTTTTTT
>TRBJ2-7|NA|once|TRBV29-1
CSVGSSYEQYF
TGCAGCGTTGGATCCTCCTACGAGCAGTACTTC
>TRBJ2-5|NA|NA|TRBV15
CATSRVTGLYQETQYF
TGTGCCACCAGCAGAGTTACGGGCCTGTACCAAGAGACCCAGTACTTC
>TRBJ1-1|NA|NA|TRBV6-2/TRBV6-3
CASSYGQNTEAFF
TGTGCCAGCAGTTACGGACAGAACACTGAAGCTTTCTTT
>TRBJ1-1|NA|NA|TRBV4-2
CASSQDYREMNTEAFF
TGTGCCAGCAGCCAAGACTACAGAGAAATGAACACTGAAGCTTTCTTT
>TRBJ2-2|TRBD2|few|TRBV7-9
CASSFPGGSGELFF
TGTGCCAGCAGCTTCCCGGGGGGATCCGGGGAGCTGTTTTTT
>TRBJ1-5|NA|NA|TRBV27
CASPGGGGGNQPQHF
TGTGCCAGCCCCGGCGGGGGCGGGGGCAATCAGCCCCAGCATTTT
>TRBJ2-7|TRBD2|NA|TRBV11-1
CASSPKLAGVSYEQYF
TGTGCCAGCAGTCCTAAGCTAGCGGGAGTCTCCTACGAGCAGTACTTC
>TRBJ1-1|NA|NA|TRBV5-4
CASSFDRGQRWAEAFF
TGTGCCAGCAGCTTTGACCGAGGACAGCGGTGGGCTGAAGCTTTCTTT
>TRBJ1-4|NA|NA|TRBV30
CAWSDLGDAGRGKLFF
TGTGCCTGGAGTGACTTGGGGGACGCGGGTCGGGGAAAACTGTTTTTT
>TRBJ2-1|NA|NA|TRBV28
CASSALLWGNEQFF
TGTGCCAGCAGTGCGCTCTTGTGGGGCAATGAGCAGTTCTTC
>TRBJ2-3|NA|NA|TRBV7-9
CASSLEAGTQYF
TGTGCCAGCAGCCTGGAAGCAGGTACGCAGTATTTT